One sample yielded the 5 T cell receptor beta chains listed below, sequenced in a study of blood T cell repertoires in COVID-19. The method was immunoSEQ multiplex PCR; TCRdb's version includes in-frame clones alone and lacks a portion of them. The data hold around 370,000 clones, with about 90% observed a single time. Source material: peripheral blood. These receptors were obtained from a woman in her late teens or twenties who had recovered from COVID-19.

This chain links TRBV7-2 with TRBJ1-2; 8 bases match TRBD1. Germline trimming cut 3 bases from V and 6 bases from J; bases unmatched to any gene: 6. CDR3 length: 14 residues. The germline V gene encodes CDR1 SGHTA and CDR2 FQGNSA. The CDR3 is CASSFRGREDGYTF. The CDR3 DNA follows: TGTGCCAGCAGCTTCAGGGGGCGAGAGGATGGCTACACCTTC.

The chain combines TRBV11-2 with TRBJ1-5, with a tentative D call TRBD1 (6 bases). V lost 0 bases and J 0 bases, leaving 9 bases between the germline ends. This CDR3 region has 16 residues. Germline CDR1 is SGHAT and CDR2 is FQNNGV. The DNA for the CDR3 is TGTGCCAGCAGCTTAGAGGGGGGGCTTAGCAATCAGCCCCAGCATTTT. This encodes CASSLEGGLSNQPQHF. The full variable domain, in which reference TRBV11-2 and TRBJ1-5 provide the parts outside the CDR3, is EAGVAQSPRYKIIEKRQSVAFWCNPISGHATLYWYQQILGQGPKLLIQFQNNGVVDDSQLPKDRFSAERLKGVDSTLKIQPAKLEDSAVYLCASSLEGGLSNQPQHFGDGTRLSIL.

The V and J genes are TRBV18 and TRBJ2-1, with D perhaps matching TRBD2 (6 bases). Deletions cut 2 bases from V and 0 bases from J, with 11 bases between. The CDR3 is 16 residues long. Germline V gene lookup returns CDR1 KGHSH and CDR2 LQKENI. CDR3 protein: CASSPISGSSYNEQFF. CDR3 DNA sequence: TGTGCCAGCTCACCAATTAGCGGTAGCTCCTACAATGAGCAGTTCTTC.

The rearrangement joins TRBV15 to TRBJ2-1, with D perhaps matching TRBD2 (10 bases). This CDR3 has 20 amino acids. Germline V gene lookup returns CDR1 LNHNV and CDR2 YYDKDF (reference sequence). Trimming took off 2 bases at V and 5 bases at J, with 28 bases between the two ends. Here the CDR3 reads CATSRSRDRVSSGRHNEQFF. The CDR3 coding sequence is TGTGCCACCAGCAGATCTCGGGACAGGGTTTCTAGCGGGAGACACAATGAGCAGTTCTTC.

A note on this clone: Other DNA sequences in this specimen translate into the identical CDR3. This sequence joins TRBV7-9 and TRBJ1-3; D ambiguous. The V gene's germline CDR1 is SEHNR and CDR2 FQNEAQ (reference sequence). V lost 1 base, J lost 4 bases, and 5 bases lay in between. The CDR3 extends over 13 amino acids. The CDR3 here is CASSLGPGNTIYF. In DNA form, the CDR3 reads TGTGCCAGCAGCTTAGGGCCCGGAAACACCATATATTTT.